This T cell receptor (beta chain) was captured in a study of T cells in narcolepsy. V lost 8 bases and J 1 base, leaving 16 bases between the germline ends. Germline CDR1 and CDR2: MNHEY and SVGAGI. The CDR3 sequence is 15 residues long. Findings and caveats of the study: Healthy controls reportedly lacked the autoreactive clonotypes serially found in patients' blood.

Libraries were prepared by immunoSEQ multiplex PCR; TCRdb keeps only in-frame clonotypes and omits some of them. The sample has more than 20,000 clones, 85% seen once. For this clone: What it binds is not known.

The sequence derives from a human donor in good health. The chain uses TRBV6-5 and TRBJ2-3, with D possibly matching TRBD2 (6 bases). Sequencing input: memory (CD45RA-) CD4+ T cells from blood. This CDR3 is CASVNYGEGTDTQYF. The CDR3 nucleotides read TGTGCCAGCGTAAATTATGGGGAGGGCACAGATACGCAGTATTTT.